One T cell receptor (beta chain) is described in this entry. The antigen remains unidentified. These data belong to a study of T cell responses to AZD1222 COVID-19 vaccine. Libraries were prepared by immunoSEQ multiplex PCR; TCRdb keeps only in-frame clonotypes and omits some of them. The sample records under 140,000 clones, approximately 92% being singletons. Regarding the study as a whole: There were repertoire samples only from the period after the peak T cell response.

In germline, CDR1 is MNHEY, CDR2 SVGEGT. The V and J ends lost 2 bases and 3 bases, in that order; junction bases with no gene match: 3. The CDR3 extends over 15 amino acids. Second-dose intervals near 4 or 12 weeks were combined. The chain combines TRBV6-2 or TRBV6-3 with TRBJ2-1, with TRBD2 matching 8 bases. The sequence was collected from an adult who received the AZD1222 COVID-19 vaccine. The sequences come from peripheral blood, collected 28 days after the second AZD1222 dose. CDR3 residues: CASSYSLAGYNEQFF. DNA for the CDR3: TGTGCCAGCAGTTACAGTCTAGCGGGCTACAATGAGCAGTTCTTC.